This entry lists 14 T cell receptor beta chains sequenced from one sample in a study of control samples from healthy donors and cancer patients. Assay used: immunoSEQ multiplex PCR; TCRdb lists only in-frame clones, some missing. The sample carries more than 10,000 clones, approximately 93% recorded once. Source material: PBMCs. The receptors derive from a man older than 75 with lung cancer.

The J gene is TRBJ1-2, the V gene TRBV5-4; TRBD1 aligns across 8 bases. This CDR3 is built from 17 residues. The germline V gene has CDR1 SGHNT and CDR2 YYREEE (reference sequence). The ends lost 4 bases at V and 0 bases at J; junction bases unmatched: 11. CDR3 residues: CASSPGQGHNTNYGYTF. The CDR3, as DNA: TGTGCCAGCAGCCCCGGACAGGGACATAACACTAACTATGGCTACACCTTC. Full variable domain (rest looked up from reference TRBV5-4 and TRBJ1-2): ETGVTQSPTHLIKTRGQQVTLRCSSQSGHNTVSWYQQALGQGPQFIFQYYREEENGRGNFPPRFSGLQFPNYSSELNVNALELDDSALYLCASSPGQGHNTNYGYTFGSGTRLTVV.

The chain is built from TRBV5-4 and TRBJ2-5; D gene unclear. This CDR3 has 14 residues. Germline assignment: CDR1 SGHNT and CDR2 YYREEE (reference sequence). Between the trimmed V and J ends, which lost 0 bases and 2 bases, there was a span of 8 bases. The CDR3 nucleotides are TGTGCCAGCAGCTTGGGAACTACACAAGAGACCCAGTACTTC. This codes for CASSLGTTQETQYF.

The chain's CDR3 is CASSRTGDGNTIYF. The CDR3 DNA is TGCGCCAGCAGCCGAACAGGGGACGGAAACACCATATATTTT. V and J are TRBV5-1 and TRBJ1-3; 7 bases are a match to TRBD1. The CDR3 totals 14 residues. Germline assignment: CDR1 SGHRS and CDR2 YFSETQ. Trimming removed 4 bases from V and 4 bases from J; junction bases left unmatched: 5.

The CDR3 DNA reads TGTGCCAGTAGTTCCAGGGAGGGCGAAAAACTGTTTTTT. Protein sequence: CASSSREGEKLFF. The chain employs TRBV19 and TRBJ1-4, with D perhaps TRBD1 (5 bases). The CDR3 spans 13 residues. Germline CDR1 LNHDA, CDR2 SQIVND (reference sequence). Deletions cut 5 bases from V and 8 bases from J, with 12 bases between. The full variable domain, in which reference TRBV19 and TRBJ1-4 provide the parts outside the CDR3, is DGGITQSPKYLFRKEGQNVTLSCEQNLNHDAMYWYRQDPGQGLRLIYYSQIVNDFQKGDIAEGYSVSREKKESFPLTVTSAQKNPTAFYLCASSSREGEKLFFGSGTQLSVL.

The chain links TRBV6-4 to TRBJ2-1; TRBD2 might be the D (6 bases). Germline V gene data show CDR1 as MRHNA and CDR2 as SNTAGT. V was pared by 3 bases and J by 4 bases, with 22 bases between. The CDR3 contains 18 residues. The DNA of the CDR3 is TGTGCCAGCAGTGAAGCACCGGTGGGGGGTAGGGCTTACAATGAGCAGTTCTTC. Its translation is CASSEAPVGGRAYNEQFF.

The CDR3 DNA sequence: TGTGCCAGCAGCCCCTATAGGGGGGCTGGGGCCAACGTCCTGACTTTC. Amino acids: CASSPYRGAGANVLTF. The J gene is TRBJ2-6, the V gene TRBV7-9; D possibly uses TRBD1 or TRBD2 (6 bases each). CDR3 length: 16 amino acids. In germline, CDR1 is SEHNR, CDR2 FQNEAQ (reference sequence). V was trimmed by 5 bases and J by 2 bases, leaving 13 bases between them. The full variable domain, rest sourced from reference TRBV7-9 and TRBJ2-6, is DTGVSQNPRHKITKRGQNVTFRCDPISEHNRLYWYRQTLGQGPEFLTYFQNEAQLEKSRLLSDRFSAERPKGSFSTLEIQRTEQGDSAMYLCASSPYRGAGANVLTFGAGSRLTVL.

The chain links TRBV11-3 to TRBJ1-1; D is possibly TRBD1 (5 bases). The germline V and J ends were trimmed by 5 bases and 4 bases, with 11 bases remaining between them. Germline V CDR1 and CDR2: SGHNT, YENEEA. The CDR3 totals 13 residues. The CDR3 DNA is TGTGCCAGCAGCCCCCCTAGGGGCACTGAAGCTTTCTTT. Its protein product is CASSPPRGTEAFF.

The CDR3 nucleotides are TGTGCCAGCAGTGAAGTTCGGGAGGGTGGAGGCTACACCTTC. This sequence encodes CASSEVREGGGYTF. This rearrangement joins TRBV2 to TRBJ1-2, with no clear D. Germline V gives CDR1 SNHLY, CDR2 FYNNEI. The CDR3 sequence is 14 residues long. Trimming stripped 1 base from V and 8 bases from J, with 14 bases between.

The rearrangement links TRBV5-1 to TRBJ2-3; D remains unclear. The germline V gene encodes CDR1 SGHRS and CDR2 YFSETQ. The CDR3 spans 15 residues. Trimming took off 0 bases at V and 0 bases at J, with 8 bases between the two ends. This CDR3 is CASSLEGASTDTQYF. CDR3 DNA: TGCGCCAGCAGCTTGGAAGGAGCTAGCACAGATACGCAGTATTTT.

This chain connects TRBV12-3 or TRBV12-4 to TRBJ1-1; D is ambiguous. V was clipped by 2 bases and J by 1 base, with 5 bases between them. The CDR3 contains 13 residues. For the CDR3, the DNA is TGTGCCAGCAGTTTAACCAGGAACACTGAAGCTTTCTTT. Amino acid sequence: CASSLTRNTEAFF.

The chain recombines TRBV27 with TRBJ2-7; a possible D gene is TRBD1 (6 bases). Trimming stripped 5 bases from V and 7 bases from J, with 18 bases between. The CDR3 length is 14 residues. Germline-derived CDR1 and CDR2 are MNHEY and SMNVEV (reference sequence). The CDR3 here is CASSALGQSREQYV. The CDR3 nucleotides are TGTGCCAGCAGTGCTCTGGGACAATCGCGGGAGCAGTACGTC.

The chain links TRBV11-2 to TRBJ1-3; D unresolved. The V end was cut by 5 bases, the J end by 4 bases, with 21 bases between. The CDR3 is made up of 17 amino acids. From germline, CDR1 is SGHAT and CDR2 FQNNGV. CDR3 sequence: CASSVAGTNSAGNTIYF. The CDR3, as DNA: TGTGCCAGCAGCGTGGCGGGCACAAACTCTGCGGGAAACACCATATATTTT.

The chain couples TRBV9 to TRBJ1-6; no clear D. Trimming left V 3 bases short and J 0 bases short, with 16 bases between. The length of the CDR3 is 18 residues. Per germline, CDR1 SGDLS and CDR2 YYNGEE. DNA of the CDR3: TGTGCCAGCAGCGGCCCGAGGGAGCTCAGCTCCTATAATTCACCCCTCCACTTT. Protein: CASSGPRELSSYNSPLHF. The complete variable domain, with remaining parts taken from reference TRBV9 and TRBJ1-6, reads DSGVTQTPKHLITATGQRVTLRCSPRSGDLSVYWYQQSLDQGLQFLIQYYNGEERAKGNILERFSAQQFPDLHSELNLSSLELGDSALYFCASSGPRELSSYNSPLHFGNGTRLTVT.

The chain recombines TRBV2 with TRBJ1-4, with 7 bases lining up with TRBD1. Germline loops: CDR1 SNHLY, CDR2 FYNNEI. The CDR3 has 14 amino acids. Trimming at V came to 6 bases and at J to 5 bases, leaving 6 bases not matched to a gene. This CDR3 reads CASRQGRGNEKLFF. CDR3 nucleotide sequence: TGTGCCAGCAGACAGGGGAGAGGGAATGAAAAACTGTTTTTT.